This entry is about one T cell receptor (beta chain). What antigen it recognizes has not been identified. No much larger clone is present one base from it, and per-base qualities are unavailable. These data are taken from a study of control samples from healthy donors and cancer patients (dated by TCRdb to the early 2020s). CDR1 LGHDT and CDR2 YNNKEL were looked up in the germline V gene (reference sequence). The CDR3 holds 18 amino acids from the cysteine to the phenylalanine. The CDR3 DNA has 54 bases and is translated from base 1. Trimming leaves V shorter by 4 bases and J shorter by 0 bases, with the junction holding 12 bases beyond the gene matches. Libraries were prepared through the immunoSEQ multiplex PCR assay. The source is immuneACCESS, and TCRdb retained only in-frame sequences with V and J called. Part of the clones is not carried over; for the studies checked, unresolved V genes explain less than half of this, and the remainder is unexplained. This sample is represented by 75,000 to 100,000 clones; about 88% of them were singletons. The ten top clones hold roughly 1.3% of the sample.

This TCR came from a woman aged 45-59 years in good health. The sample consisted of blood. The sequence is built from TRBV3-1 (or the pseudogene TRBV3-2) and TRBJ2-3; the central 8 bases match TRBD2. For the CDR3, the sequence is CASSLRETSGASTDTQYF. The nucleotide sequence is given as TGTGCCAGCAGCCTACGCGAAACTAGCGGAGCTAGCACAGATACGCAGTATTTT.